This T cell receptor beta chain was recovered during a study of T cells in Graves' hyperthyroidism and ophthalmopathy. General observations from the study: Classification by a 13 V-J model distinguished ophthalmopathy from stable hyperthyroidism. In blood, most of the thyroid clonotypes expanded above 0.001 were also present.

RNA transcripts were the template for amplifying TCR beta CDR3 regions. The HTBI set primed first-round TCR CDR3 RT-PCR. TCRdb itself ran the multiplex PCR reads through MiXCR, one entry per CDR3 protein. Of 96,000 or so distinct CDR3 sequences listed, over 50% are singletons. Graves' hyperthyroidism was deemed stable given no ophthalmopathy progression within 18 months. The PBMCs were sourced from fresh peripheral blood (about 9.6 ml). Points on this clonotype: Its antigen remains unidentified. A read error may account for a junction end that differs from germline.

Germline values: CDR1 KGHDR, CDR2 SFDVKD. The CDR3 is 13 amino acids. This TCR derives from a middle-aged woman with Graves' hyperthyroidism. The sample consisted of blood. V and J are TRBV24-1 and TRBJ1-4; no definite D call. The CDR3, as DNA: TGTGCCACCAGTGAGCCGGGTGGGAGAAGACTGTTCTTT. Protein product: CATSEPGGRRLFF.